These T cell receptor beta chains were read from a single sample in a study of blood T cell repertoires in COVID-19. The protocol was immunoSEQ multiplex PCR, while the TCRdb copy is restricted to in-frame clones and leaves out a portion. The sample has under 300,000 clones, just under 90% seen once. Material for sequencing was PBMCs or T cells enriched from blood (not recorded which). These receptors all stem from a woman aged 60-75 years who had recovered from COVID-19. Each CDR3 is given with its conserved first and last residue. The D gene is left open where the match is weak. Rows may omit the clone size; those that give it use once, few, many or a size class.

.	TRBV5-4	TRBD2	TRBJ2-2	TGTGCCAGCAGCGAACTAGCGGGGTACACCGGGGAGCTGTTTTTT	CASSELAGYTGELFF
.	TRBV6-5	TRBD1	TRBJ2-7	TGTGCCAGCAGGACGGACAGGGGCTACGAGCAGTACTTC	CASRTDRGYEQYF
.	TRBV25-1	.	TRBJ1-6	TGTGCCAGTCATGGGGGGGGCGGTTCACCCCTCCACTTT	CASHGGGGSPLHF
.	TRBV24-1	.	TRBJ2-4	TGTGCCACCAGTGACTCCGGACAGCATAAAAACATTCAGTACTTC	CATSDSGQHKNIQYF
.	TRBV2	.	TRBJ1-2	TGTGCCAGCAGTGGTGGGCCGTTGACGTATGGCTACACCTTC	CASSGGPLTYGYTF
.	TRBV12-5	.	TRBJ2-5	TGTGCTAGTGGTTTGGGGACACAGCTCACCGGGACCCAGTACTTC	CASGLGTQLTGTQYF
.	TRBV9	TRBD2	TRBJ2-7	TGTGCCAGCAGCGTAGGGGGACTAGCGGGGTTGCTCGAGCAGTACTTC	CASSVGGLAGLLEQYF
.	TRBV5-1	TRBD1	TRBJ1-1	TGCGCCAGCAGCCCGGAGCAGGGGGCAGGCACTGAAGCTTTCTTT	CASSPEQGAGTEAFF
.	TRBV3-1/TRBV3-2	.	TRBJ2-3	TGTGCCAGCAGCCCCCAATCCCATACGCAGTATTTT	CASSPQSHTQYF
once	TRBV2	.	TRBJ2-2	TGTGCCAGCCTCCGGGATGGCACCGGGGAGCTGTTTTTT	CASLRDGTGELFF
.	TRBV2	.	TRBJ1-1	TGTGCCAGCAGCCCACAGGGTAGGAACACTGAAGCTTTCTTT	CASSPQGRNTEAFF
.	TRBV19	TRBD1	TRBJ1-4	TGTGCCAGTCAAGGGGCCAGGGGGCGAGAAAAACTGTTTTTT	CASQGARGREKLFF
.	TRBV3-1/TRBV3-2	.	TRBJ1-5	TGTGCCAGCAGCCAGTCTTACATGAGCAATCAGCCCCAGCATTTT	CASSQSYMSNQPQHF
few	TRBV3-1/TRBV3-2	.	TRBJ2-5	TGTGCCAGCAGCCAAGTCGGCGTGGGCCGCCGAACCCAGTACTTC	CASSQVGVGRRTQYF
.	TRBV15	TRBD2	TRBJ2-3	TGTGCCACCAGCAGAGCGGGGGGTACGCAGTATTTT	CATSRAGGTQYF
.	TRBV7-2	.	TRBJ1-6	TGTGCCAGCAGCTTAGGGCAGGGCCTATCACCCCTCCACTTT	CASSLGQGLSPLHF
.	TRBV5-6	TRBD2	TRBJ2-1	TGTGCCAGCGACTCCGGGACTAGCGTCTACAATGAGCAGTTCTTC	CASDSGTSVYNEQFF
.	TRBV18	.	TRBJ1-2	TGTGCCAGCTCACCAGGGGGGGGATTATACGACTATGGCTACACCTTC	CASSPGGGLYDYGYTF
.	TRBV6-5	.	TRBJ1-3	TGTGCCAGCAGTTACGGAGGCTCTGGAAACACCATATATTTT	CASSYGGSGNTIYF
.	TRBV30	.	TRBJ1-5	TGTGCCTGGAGTGTTAAGGGGCGTCAGCCCCAGCATTTT	CAWSVKGRQPQHF
.	TRBV27	.	TRBJ2-5	TGTGCCAGCAGTTTATGGGGCGGCCAAGAGACCCAGTACTTC	CASSLWGGQETQYF
.	TRBV5-1	.	TRBJ2-2	TGCGCCAGCAGTAGGACTCAGAACACCGGGGAGCTGTTTTTT	CASSRTQNTGELFF
once	TRBV7-9	.	TRBJ2-1	TGTGCCAGCAGCTCCGGGGACTCACCCACCACCATTTTTGAGCAGTTCTTC	CASSSGDSPTTIFEQFF
.	TRBV6-5	TRBD1	TRBJ1-6	TGTGCCAGCAGTTTCGCGACAGGGGTTAATTCACCCCTCCACTTT	CASSFATGVNSPLHF
.	TRBV2	TRBD1	TRBJ1-3	TGTGCCAGTAAAGAACAGGGGCCTGGAAACACCATATATTTT	CASKEQGPGNTIYF
.	TRBV5-1	.	TRBJ1-5	TGCGCCAGCAGCTTGGGTCAGGGCGGACAGCCCCAGCATTTT	CASSLGQGGQPQHF
.	TRBV27	TRBD1	TRBJ1-2	TGTGCCAGCAGTTTATCGACAGGGGGTGGTAGCTACACCTTC	CASSLSTGGGSYTF
.	TRBV4-1	.	TRBJ1-1	TGCGCCAGCAGCCTACAGGAAGCTCGGAACACTGAAGCTTTCTTT	CASSLQEARNTEAFF
few	TRBV11-2	TRBD2	TRBJ2-1	TGTGCCAGCAGCGCCGGGGGGAGCTCCTACAATGAGCAGTTCTTC	CASSAGGSSYNEQFF
.	TRBV29-1	.	TRBJ1-2	TGCAGCCTAGGGACTGACTATGGCTACACCTTC	CSLGTDYGYTF
.	TRBV29-1	TRBD2	TRBJ2-1	TGCAGCGTCGGCGGATTAGCGGGAGTTTCCTACAATGAGCAGTTCTTC	CSVGGLAGVSYNEQFF
few	TRBV20-1	TRBD1	TRBJ1-2	TGCAGTGCTAGTCGGACAGGGAACTATGGCTACACCTTC	CSASRTGNYGYTF
.	TRBV7-8	.	TRBJ2-1	TGTGCCAGCAGCTTAGGTGGACTCCCCAATGAGCAGTTCTTC	CASSLGGLPNEQFF
.	TRBV6-5	.	TRBJ1-1	TGTGCCAGCGGAGACAGGTTCAACACTGAAGCTTTCTTT	CASGDRFNTEAFF
.	TRBV15	TRBD2	TRBJ2-1	TGTGCCACCAGCAGAGTCCTGCTAGCGGGGGGTACCTACAATGAGCAGTTCTTC	CATSRVLLAGGTYNEQFF
.	TRBV2	TRBD1	TRBJ1-6	TGTGCCAGCAGTCCCGGGACAGGGCTAGATTCACCCCTCCACTTT	CASSPGTGLDSPLHF
once	TRBV2	.	TRBJ1-5	TGTGCCAGCAGTGGATCCGGGTATAGCAATCAGCCCCAGCATTTT	CASSGSGYSNQPQHF
once	TRBV28	TRBD2	TRBJ2-1	TGTGCCAGCAGTTTTGGACTAGCGGGAGTGAATGAGCAGTTCTTC	CASSFGLAGVNEQFF
.	TRBV7-8	.	TRBJ1-1	TGTGCCAGCAGCTTAGCAGGAGAGGGCGGGGTTGTAGCTTTCTTT	CASSLAGEGGVVAFF
few	TRBV7-6	.	TRBJ2-2	TGTGCCAGCAGCTTAGTTGTGGAGGGCACCGGGGAGCTGTTTTTT	CASSLVVEGTGELFF
.	TRBV30	TRBD2	TRBJ2-7	TGTGCCTGGACCAGCGGGAGTACCTACGAGCAGTACTTC	CAWTSGSTYEQYF
.	TRBV19	TRBD1	TRBJ1-3	TGTGCCAGTCGCCTAACAGGGGGTCCTGGAAACACCATATATTTT	CASRLTGGPGNTIYF
.	TRBV20-1	.	TRBJ2-1	TGCAGTGCTAGGCGGGATAATGAGCAGTTCTTC	CSARRDNEQFF
.	TRBV15	.	TRBJ2-1	TGTGCCACCAGCACCTCGGCGGATGAGCAGTTCTTC	CATSTSADEQFF
.	TRBV7-9	.	TRBJ1-1	TGTGCCAGCAGCGTCGGGCAGGGGCCTGAAGCTTTCTTT	CASSVGQGPEAFF